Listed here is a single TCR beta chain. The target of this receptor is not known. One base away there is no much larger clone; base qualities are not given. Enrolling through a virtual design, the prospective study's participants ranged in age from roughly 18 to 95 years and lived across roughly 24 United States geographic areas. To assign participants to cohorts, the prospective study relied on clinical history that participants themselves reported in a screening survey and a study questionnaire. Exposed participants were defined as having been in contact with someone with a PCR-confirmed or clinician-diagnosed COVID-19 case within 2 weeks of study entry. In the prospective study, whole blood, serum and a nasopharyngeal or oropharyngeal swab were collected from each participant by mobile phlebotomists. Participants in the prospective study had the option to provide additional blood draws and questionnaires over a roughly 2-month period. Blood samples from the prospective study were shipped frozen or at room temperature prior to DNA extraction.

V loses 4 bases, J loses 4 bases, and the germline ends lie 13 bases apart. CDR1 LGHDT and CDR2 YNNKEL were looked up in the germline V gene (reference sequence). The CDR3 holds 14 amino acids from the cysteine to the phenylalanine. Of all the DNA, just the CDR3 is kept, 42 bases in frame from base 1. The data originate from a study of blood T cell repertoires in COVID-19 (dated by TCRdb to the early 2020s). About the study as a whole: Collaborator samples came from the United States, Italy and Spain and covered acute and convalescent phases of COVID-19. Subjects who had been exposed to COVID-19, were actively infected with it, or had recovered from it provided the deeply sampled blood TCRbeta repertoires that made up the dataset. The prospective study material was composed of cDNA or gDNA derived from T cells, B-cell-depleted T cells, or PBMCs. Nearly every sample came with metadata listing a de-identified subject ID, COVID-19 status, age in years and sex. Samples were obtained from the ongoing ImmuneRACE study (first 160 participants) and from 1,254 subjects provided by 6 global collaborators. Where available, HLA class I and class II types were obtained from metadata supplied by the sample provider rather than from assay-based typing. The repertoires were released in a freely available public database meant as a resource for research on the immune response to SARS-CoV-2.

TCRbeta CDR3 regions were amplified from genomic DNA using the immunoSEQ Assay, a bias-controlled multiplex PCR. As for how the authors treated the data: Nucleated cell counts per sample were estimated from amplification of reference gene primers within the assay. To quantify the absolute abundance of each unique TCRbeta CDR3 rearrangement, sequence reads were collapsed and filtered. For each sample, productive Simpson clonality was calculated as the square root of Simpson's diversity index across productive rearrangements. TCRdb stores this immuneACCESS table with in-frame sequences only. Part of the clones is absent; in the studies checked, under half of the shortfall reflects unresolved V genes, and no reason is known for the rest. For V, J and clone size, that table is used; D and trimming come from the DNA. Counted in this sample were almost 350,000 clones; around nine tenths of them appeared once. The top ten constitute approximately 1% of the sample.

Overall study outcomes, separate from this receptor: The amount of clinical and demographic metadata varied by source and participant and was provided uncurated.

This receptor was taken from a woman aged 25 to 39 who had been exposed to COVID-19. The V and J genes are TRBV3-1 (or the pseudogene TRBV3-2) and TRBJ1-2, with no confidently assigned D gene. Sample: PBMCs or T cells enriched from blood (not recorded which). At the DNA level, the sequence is TGTGCCAGCAGCCGGGTTGGAGAAGGCTATGGCTACACCTTC. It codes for CASSRVGEGYGYTF.